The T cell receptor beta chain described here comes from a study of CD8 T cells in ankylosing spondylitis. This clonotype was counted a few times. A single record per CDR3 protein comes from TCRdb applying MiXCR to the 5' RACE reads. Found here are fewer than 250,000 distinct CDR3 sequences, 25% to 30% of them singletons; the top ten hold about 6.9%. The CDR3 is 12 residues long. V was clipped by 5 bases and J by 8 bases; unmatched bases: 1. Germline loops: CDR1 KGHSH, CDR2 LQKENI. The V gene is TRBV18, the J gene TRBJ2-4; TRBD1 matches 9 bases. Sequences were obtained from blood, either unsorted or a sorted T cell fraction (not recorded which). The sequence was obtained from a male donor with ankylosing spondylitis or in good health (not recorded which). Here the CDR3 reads CASSGDRDIQYF. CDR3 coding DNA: TGTGCCAGCTCAGGGGACAGGGACATTCAGTACTTC.